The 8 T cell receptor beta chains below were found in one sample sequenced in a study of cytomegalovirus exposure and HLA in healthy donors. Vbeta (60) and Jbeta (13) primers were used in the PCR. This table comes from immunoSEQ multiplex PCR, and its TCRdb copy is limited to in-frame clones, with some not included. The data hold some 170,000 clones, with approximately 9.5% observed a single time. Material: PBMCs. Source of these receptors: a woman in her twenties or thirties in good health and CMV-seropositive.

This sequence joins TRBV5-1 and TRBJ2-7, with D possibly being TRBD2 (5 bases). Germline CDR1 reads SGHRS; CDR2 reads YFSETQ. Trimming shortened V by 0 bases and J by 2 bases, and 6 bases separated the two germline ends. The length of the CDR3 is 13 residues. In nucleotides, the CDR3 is TGCGCCAGCAGCTTGGGGAGGCCCTACGAGCAGTACTTC. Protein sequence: CASSLGRPYEQYF.

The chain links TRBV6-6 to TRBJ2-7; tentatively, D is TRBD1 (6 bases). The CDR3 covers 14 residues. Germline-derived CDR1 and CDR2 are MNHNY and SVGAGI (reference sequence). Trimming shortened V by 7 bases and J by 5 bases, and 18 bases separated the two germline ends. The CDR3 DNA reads TGTGCCAGCACCCCAGGACAGCTAAGGAACGAGCAGTACTTC. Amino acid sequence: CASTPGQLRNEQYF.

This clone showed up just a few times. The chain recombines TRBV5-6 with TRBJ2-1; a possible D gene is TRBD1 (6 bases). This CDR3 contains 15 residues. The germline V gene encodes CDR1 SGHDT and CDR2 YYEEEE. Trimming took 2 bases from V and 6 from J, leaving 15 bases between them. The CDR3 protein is CASSFPTETGNEQFF. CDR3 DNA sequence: TGTGCCAGCAGCTTTCCTACCGAGACAGGCAATGAGCAGTTCTTC.

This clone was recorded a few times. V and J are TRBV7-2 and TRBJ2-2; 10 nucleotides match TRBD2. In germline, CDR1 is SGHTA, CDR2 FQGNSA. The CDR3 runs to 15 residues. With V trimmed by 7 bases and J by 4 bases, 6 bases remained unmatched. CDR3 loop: CASKPLAGPTGELFF. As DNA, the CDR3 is TGTGCCAGCAAACCACTAGCGGGGCCCACCGGGGAGCTGTTTTTT.

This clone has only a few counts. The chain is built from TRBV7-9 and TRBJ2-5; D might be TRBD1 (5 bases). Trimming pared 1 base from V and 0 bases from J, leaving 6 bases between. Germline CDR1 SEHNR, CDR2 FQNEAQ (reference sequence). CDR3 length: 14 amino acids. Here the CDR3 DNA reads TGTGCCAGCAGCTTAGGGGGCCACCAAGAGACCCAGTACTTC. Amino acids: CASSLGGHQETQYF.

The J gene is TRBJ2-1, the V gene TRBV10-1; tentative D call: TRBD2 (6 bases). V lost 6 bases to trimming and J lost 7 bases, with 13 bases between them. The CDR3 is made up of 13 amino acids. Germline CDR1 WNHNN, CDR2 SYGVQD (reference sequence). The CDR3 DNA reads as TGCGCCAGCAGGGAATCAGGAGGGAATGAGCAGTTCTTC. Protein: CASRESGGNEQFF.

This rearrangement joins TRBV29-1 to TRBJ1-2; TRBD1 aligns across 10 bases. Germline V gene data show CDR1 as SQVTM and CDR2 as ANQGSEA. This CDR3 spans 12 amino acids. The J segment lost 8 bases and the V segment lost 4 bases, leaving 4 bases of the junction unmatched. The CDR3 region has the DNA TGCAGCGTTGCAGGACAGGGGGACGGCTACACCTTC. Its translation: CSVAGQGDGYTF.

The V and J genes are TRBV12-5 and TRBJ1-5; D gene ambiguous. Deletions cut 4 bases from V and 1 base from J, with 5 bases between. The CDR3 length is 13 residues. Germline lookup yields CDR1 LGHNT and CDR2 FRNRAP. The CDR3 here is CASGSSSNQPQHF. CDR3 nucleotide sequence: TGTGCTAGTGGTTCCTCGAGCAATCAGCCCCAGCATTTT.